This TCR beta chain was profiled in a study of shared clonotypes between healthy human individuals. Across the whole study: Each donor's CD8 memory used one plate, CD8 naive two, each CD4 subset three. Overall study findings and caveats: The study sampled only blood, and tissue repertoires likely differ.

Libraries were prepared by immunoSEQ multiplex PCR; TCRdb keeps only in-frame clonotypes and omits some of them. The sample shows about 2 million clones, about 95% of them seen only once. V dropped 3 bases and J dropped 3; count of bases not matched to a gene: 4. The germline V gene has CDR1 LNHDA and CDR2 SQIVND (reference sequence). This CDR3 has 14 residues. With respect to this clone: Its antigen is still unknown. The sample contains more than one DNA sequence encoding this CDR3.

In the naive CD8 group, cells lacked CD45RO and were positively selected for CCR7, so terminally differentiated effector memory CD45RA+ cells were left out. The sequenced material came from naive CD8+ T cells sorted from blood. The gene calls are TRBV19 and TRBJ2-7, with 8 bases fitting TRBD2. The clonotype comes from a man in his late teens or twenties in good health. The CDR3 sequence: CASSIALAVYEQYF. CDR3 nucleotides: TGTGCCAGTAGTATTGCACTAGCGGTCTACGAGCAGTACTTC.